In this sample, the clone carrying this TCR beta chain turned up a few times. Its target is unknown. The data stem from a study of glioma-infiltrating T cells after dendritic cell vaccination. As to time point: after dendritic cell vaccination, including at tumor progression/relapse. Trimming cost V 7 bases and J 5 bases, with 20 bases left between them. The CDR3 extends over 15 amino acids. Germline CDR1 MNHEY, CDR2 SVGAGI. Using immunoSEQ multiplex PCR, the repertoire was profiled, and TCRdb retains in-frame clones only, with some absent. The profile covers roughly 60,000 clones, with 70% to 85% appearing a single time and 15% to 18% taken by the ten largest. Study-wide results and caveats: Patients with more pretreatment TILs had longer time to progression and survival.

Sequences were derived from blood, sampled after dendritic cell vaccination. The source is a human donor with glioblastoma. This chain links TRBV6-5 with TRBJ1-1, with D tentatively TRBD1 (5 bases). The CDR3 DNA reads as TGTGCCAGCACCCCATCGGGGGGACTGATGACTGAAGCTTTCTTT. It specifies CASTPSGGLMTEAFF.